The 14 T cell receptor beta chains presented below share a single source sample, sequenced in a study of cytomegalovirus exposure and HLA in healthy donors. 13 Jbeta primers and 60 Vbeta primers were used for the PCR. Only in-frame clones appear in the TCRdb table, and some are missing; sequencing was by immunoSEQ multiplex PCR. This table has under 150,000 clones, around 78% appearing once. The specimen was PBMCs. These receptor sequences come from a woman in her thirties or forties in good health and CMV-seronegative.

J is TRBJ2-7 and V is TRBV29-1, with a tentative D call TRBD2 (6 bases). Germline-derived CDR1 and CDR2 are SQVTM and ANQGSEA. The ends were cut back, 2 bases at V and 0 bases at J, with 8 bases in the middle. The CDR3 totals 13 residues. The chain's CDR3 is CSVEYGGSYEQYF. The CDR3 DNA reads TGCAGCGTTGAATACGGGGGCTCCTACGAGCAGTACTTC.

V gene TRBV7-6 combines with J gene TRBJ2-2; 7 bases line up with TRBD2. Trimming took 6 bases from V and 6 from J; bases not matched to a gene: 7. Germline V CDR1 and CDR2: SGHVS, FNYEAQ. CDR3 length: 14 residues. The CDR3 DNA sequence: TGTGCCAGCAGGGCGGGAGTGGGTGCCGGGGAGCTGTTTTTT. Translated, it gives CASRAGVGAGELFF.

The chain uses TRBV5-1 and TRBJ2-3; 8 bases are a match to TRBD1. Per the germline V gene, CDR1 is SGHRS and CDR2 is YFSETQ. This CDR3 is built from 15 residues. With 7 bases clipped from V and 2 bases from J, the junction kept 9 bases outside the gene matches. CDR3 sequence (DNA): TGCGCCAGCGGCCTTGAGGACAGGGTCACAGATACGCAGTATTTT. Its translation: CASGLEDRVTDTQYF.

The CDR3 is CASSLDAGPTDTQYF. The CDR3 region has the DNA TGTGCCAGCAGCTTAGACGCAGGGCCGACAGATACGCAGTATTTT. V usage is TRBV7-2 and J usage is TRBJ2-3, with D possibly being TRBD1 (5 bases). The CDR3 covers 15 residues. V was cut by 1 base and J by 3 bases, with 11 bases left in between. The V gene's germline CDR1 is SGHTA and CDR2 FQGNSA.

The chain couples TRBV28 to TRBJ1-2, with D possibly matching TRBD1 (5 bases). CDR3 length: 15 residues. Germline V lookup: CDR1 MDHEN, CDR2 SYDVKM. Trimming cost V 1 base and J 3 bases, with 12 bases left between them. In DNA form, the CDR3 reads TGTGCCAGCAGTTTATTTGGGGACTCCTACTATGGCTACACCTTC. This translates into CASSLFGDSYYGYTF.

The chain has TRBV30 and TRBJ1-4; TRBD1 might be the D (5 bases). Germline V gene lookup returns CDR1 GTSNPN and CDR2 SVGIG (reference sequence). The CDR3 spans 16 residues. V lost 5 bases to trimming and J lost 1 base, with 17 bases between them. CDR3 DNA: TGTGCCTGGGATCGAGGAGGGGAATTAACTAATGAAAAACTGTTTTTT. It codes for CAWDRGGELTNEKLFF.

V is TRBV2 and J is TRBJ1-5; TRBD1 aligns across 7 bases. This CDR3 is built from 18 residues. The V gene's germline CDR1 is SNHLY and CDR2 FYNNEI. V shed 4 bases and J 4 bases; nucleotides not matched to a gene: 16. The CDR3 sequence: CASSGGQPFPVINQPQHF. The CDR3 DNA follows: TGTGCCAGCAGTGGGGGACAGCCCTTTCCCGTGATTAATCAGCCCCAGCATTTT.

This clone was observed a single time. This chain's CDR3 is CASSPLPRNTGELFF. The CDR3 DNA reads TGTGCCAGCTCACCTCTTCCTCGGAACACCGGGGAGCTGTTTTTT. The chain employs TRBV18 and TRBJ2-2; unclear D gene. The V end was cut by 3 bases, the J end by 1 base, with 9 bases between. Germline V lookup: CDR1 KGHSH, CDR2 LQKENI. CDR3 length equals 15 residues.

The chain employs TRBV7-2 and TRBJ2-7, with D possibly TRBD2 on 5 matching bases. Germline loops: CDR1 SGHTA, CDR2 FQGNSA. This CDR3 is built from 13 residues. The V and J ends lost 1 base and 8 bases respectively, with 12 bases between them. This CDR3 reads CASSLGTGRKQYF. In DNA, the CDR3 is TGTGCCAGCAGCTTAGGGACTGGCCGGAAGCAGTACTTC.

V is TRBV5-1 and J is TRBJ2-3; 7 nucleotides line up with TRBD1. There are 16 residues in the CDR3. V shed 2 bases and J 1 base; nucleotides not matched to a gene: 7. Germline V gives CDR1 SGHRS, CDR2 YFSETQ. CDR3 amino acids: CASSLSTGLGTDTQYF. The CDR3 nucleotides are TGCGCCAGCAGCTTATCGACAGGGTTAGGCACAGATACGCAGTATTTT.

The J gene is TRBJ2-7, the V gene TRBV13; 7 bases line up with TRBD2. Trimming cost V 5 bases and J 4 bases; bases outside gene matches: 11. The CDR3 is 15 amino acids. Germline values: CDR1 PRHDT, CDR2 FYEKMQ (reference sequence). The CDR3 DNA reads TGTGCCAGCAGCGGGAAGGGTAGCGGGCTTTACGAGCAGTACTTC. This translates into CASSGKGSGLYEQYF.

The V gene is TRBV2, the J gene TRBJ2-5; tentative D call: TRBD1 (5 bases). Germline lookup yields CDR1 SNHLY and CDR2 FYNNEI. This CDR3 contains 14 residues. The V and J ends lost 10 bases and 1 base respectively, with 16 bases between them. Here the CDR3 reads CAIKPWGTQETQYF. The CDR3 nucleotides read TGTGCCATAAAACCTTGGGGCACCCAAGAGACCCAGTACTTC.

This clone has more than one count but fewer than ten. The chain couples TRBV10-3 to TRBJ1-4, with a weak D call TRBD1 (6 bases). With 2 bases removed from V and 7 bases from J, the gap between germline ends came to 8 bases. CDR1 ENHRY and CDR2 SYGVKD come from the germline V gene. CDR3 length: 13 amino acids. The CDR3 DNA sequence: TGTGCCATCAGTGAGAGGGGGGGTGAAAAACTGTTTTTT. Protein: CAISERGGEKLFF.

This clone has more than one count but fewer than ten. CDR3 DNA: TGTGCCAGCAGCCCCAGACTAGAACAAACAGATACGCAGTATTTT. This sequence encodes CASSPRLEQTDTQYF. The chain links TRBV28 to TRBJ2-3; perhaps TRBD2 as D (6 bases). In germline, CDR1 is MDHEN, CDR2 SYDVKM. V shed 6 bases and J shed 3 bases, with 16 bases lying between them. This CDR3 has 15 residues.